These T cell receptor beta chains were read from a single sample in a study of human T cells and chemical hapten exposure. TCRdb processed the RACE reads anew with MiXCR; each CDR3 protein has one entry. The profile shows approximately 320,000 distinct CDR3 sequences, around 5% of them singletons. This material consisted of whole blood, taken in connection with sensitization to the hapten diphenylcyclopropenone (DPC). The receptors stem from a woman aged 18-30 years with alopecia areata. Some clones in this sample may be carry-over from other donors' samples. Both conserved end residues are part of each CDR3. A D gene is named only where the DNA matches it firmly. Only some rows state a clone size, as once, few, many or a class for expanded clones.

j_call | v_call | d_call | clone_size | cdr3_nt | cdr3_aa
TRBJ1-2 | TRBV5-6 | . | many | TGTGCCAGCAGCCGGGGACACATTAATGGCTACACCTTC | CASSRGHINGYTF
TRBJ1-3 | TRBV12-5 | . | few | TGTGCTAGTGGTTTACAAGGAAACACCATATATTTT | CASGLQGNTIYF
TRBJ1-1 | TRBV6-2/TRBV6-3 | . | . | TGTGCCAGCAGTATTGGCGGCAAGAACACTGAAGCTTTCTTT | CASSIGGKNTEAFF
TRBJ2-2 | TRBV15 | . | . | TGTGCCACCAGCAGAGAGAGCGGGGAGCTGTTTTTT | CATSRESGELFF
TRBJ2-4 | TRBV3-1 | . | many | TGTGCCAGCAGCCAAGAGGGCAGCCGGCGTCAGTACTTC | CASSQEGSRRQYF
TRBJ2-7 | TRBV6-1 | . | . | TGTGCCAGCAGTGAGCCGGGCCGTGGGTCCTACGAGCAGTACTTC | CASSEPGRGSYEQYF
TRBJ2-7 | TRBV14 | . | many | TGTGCCAGCAGCCAAGGCCTAGTACTCGAGCAGTACTTC | CASSQGLVLEQYF
TRBJ2-7 | TRBV20-1 | TRBD2 | . | TGCAGTGCTAGACTTCCTTGGGGAGGGTCCTACGAGCAGTACTTC | CSARLPWGGSYEQYF
TRBJ1-2 | TRBV4-1 | TRBD1 | . | TGCGCCAGCAGCCCACGGACAGGGGGCGCGTATGGCTACACCTTC | CASSPRTGGAYGYTF
TRBJ2-1 | TRBV27 | . | few | TGTGCCAGCAGTTCCCCGGACGGACGGAGCTCCTACAATGAGCAGTTCTTC | CASSSPDGRSSYNEQFF
TRBJ2-6 | TRBV2 | . | . | TGTGCCAGCAGTGGACTCGCGGCTGGGGCCAACGTCCTGACTTTC | CASSGLAAGANVLTF
TRBJ2-2 | TRBV6-2/TRBV6-3 | TRBD2 | few | TGTGCCAGCAGTTCCCGAGGTAGCGGGGGGGCGGACACCGGGGAGCTGTTTTTT | CASSSRGSGGADTGELFF
TRBJ1-1 | TRBV27 | . | . | TGTGCCAGCAGTCCCGGGCCCGCCACTGAAGCTTTCTTT | CASSPGPATEAFF
TRBJ1-1 | TRBV18 | . | few | TGTGCCAGCTCACCAAGGTATGGTGGGACTGAAGCTTTCTTT | CASSPRYGGTEAFF
TRBJ2-1 | TRBV7-2 | TRBD2 | many | TGTGCCAGCAGTATAGCGGGGGAATCCTACAATGAGCAGTTCTTC | CASSIAGESYNEQFF
TRBJ1-5 | TRBV24-1 | . | many | TGTGCCACCAGCAGCTATAGCAATCAGCCCCAGCATTTT | CATSSYSNQPQHF
TRBJ1-1 | TRBV10-3 | . | . | TGTGCCATCGCTGCGGGCTATGAAGCTTTCTTT | CAIAAGYEAFF
TRBJ1-1 | TRBV9 | . | . | TGTGCCAGCAGCGATACGAACACTGAAGCTTTCTTT | CASSDTNTEAFF
TRBJ1-4 | TRBV7-3 | . | few | TGTGCCAGCAGCTTATCAGGACAGAGTAATGAAAAACTGTTTTTT | CASSLSGQSNEKLFF
TRBJ1-6 | TRBV12-3/TRBV12-4 | . | . | TGTGCCAGCAGTCCAAGAGAGTTGAATTCACCCCTCCACTTT | CASSPRELNSPLHF
TRBJ1-6 | TRBV12-5 | . | . | TGTGCTAGTGGTTTGGTACTAGGGATAAGTAATTCACCCCTCCACTTT | CASGLVLGISNSPLHF
TRBJ2-6 | TRBV4-3 | . | . | TGCGCCAGCAGCCAAGATCTAATAGGGGTGTCTGGGGCCAACGTCCTGACTTTC | CASSQDLIGVSGANVLTF
TRBJ2-2 | TRBV28 | TRBD2 | . | TGTGCCAGCAGGACTAGCGGGGGATGGACCGGGGAGCTGTTTTTT | CASRTSGGWTGELFF
TRBJ1-5 | TRBV7-9 | . | few | TGTGCCAGCAGCCTTCCTGAGTCCCAGCATTTT | CASSLPESQHF
TRBJ1-5 | TRBV5-6 | . | few | TGTGCCAGCAGCCCGGGACCCCAAGGCAATCAGCCCCAGCATTTT | CASSPGPQGNQPQHF
TRBJ1-5 | TRBV7-9 | TRBD1 | . | TGTGCCAGCAGCCGTGGGGCGGGACAGGGGAGCAATCAGCCCCAGCATTTT | CASSRGAGQGSNQPQHF
TRBJ2-1 | TRBV4-3 | TRBD2 | few | TGCGCCAGCAGCCAAGATCATTCGAGCGGGGTTTACAATGAGCAGTTCTTC | CASSQDHSSGVYNEQFF
TRBJ2-1 | TRBV7-8 | . | few | TGTGCCAGCAGCTATGCCGGGACTTACAATGAGCAGTTCTTC | CASSYAGTYNEQFF
TRBJ2-7 | TRBV20-1 | . | . | TGCAGTGCTCCATGCGGGACGGAGTTCTACGAGCAGTACTTC | CSAPCGTEFYEQYF
TRBJ2-1 | TRBV6-6 | . | . | TGTGCCAGCAGTTACAACGCGGCGGGTGAGCAGTTCTTC | CASSYNAAGEQFF
TRBJ2-3 | TRBV5-6 | . | . | TGTGCCAGCAGCTTTGAGGGCCGGCCCGATACGCAGTATTTT | CASSFEGRPDTQYF
TRBJ2-3 | TRBV7-2 | . | . | TGTGCCAGCAGCTCAGACTATACGCAGTATTTT | CASSSDYTQYF
TRBJ1-4 | TRBV29-1 | . | few | TGCAGCGTTTTGGGTACAGCTAATGAAAAACTGTTTTTT | CSVLGTANEKLFF
TRBJ1-2 | TRBV12-3/TRBV12-4 | . | . | TGTGCCAGCAGTTTTGCACAAGACTACACCTTC | CASSFAQDYTF
TRBJ2-4 | TRBV6-2/TRBV6-3 | . | many | TGTGCCAGCAGTTACGGCGGAGCCAAAAACATTCAGTACTTC | CASSYGGAKNIQYF
TRBJ1-2 | TRBV29-1 | . | many | TGCAGCGTTGAAATTACGGAGGATGGCTACACCTTC | CSVEITEDGYTF
TRBJ2-3 | TRBV24-1 | . | . | TGTGCCACCAGTGATTCCAGGGGGGGGGCAGATACGCAGTATTTT | CATSDSRGGADTQYF
TRBJ1-5 | TRBV25-1 | TRBD1 | many | TGTGCCAGCCCGACAGGGATGGGAAATCAGCCCCAGCATTTT | CASPTGMGNQPQHF